The next 8 T cell receptor beta chains were all read from a single sample in a study of T-cell reconstitution after alpha-beta-depleted transplantation in children. The TCRbeta library incorporated unique molecular identifiers. TCRdb reanalysed the PCR reads using MiXCR and keeps one entry per CDR3 protein. There are some 830,000 distinct CDR3 sequences in the sample; under 20% occur only once, and about 4.6% lies in the top ten. The sample consisted of PBMCs, mostly from graft donor cells, taken 360 days after TCRalphabeta/CD19-depleted stem cell transplant. The receptor source for this set is a male patient between 5 and 17 years old who had a stem cell transplant for acute lymphoblastic leukemia, so the T cells may come from the graft donor.

The V and J genes are TRBV6-4 and TRBJ1-1; D is ambiguous. This CDR3 contains 18 residues. Germline V gives CDR1 MRHNA, CDR2 SNTAGT. With 8 bases removed from V and 4 bases from J, the gap between germline ends came to 29 bases. In DNA, the CDR3 is TGTGCCAGCCTCAAGCACGGGGAGCCATGTGTGTCTGGCACTGAAGCTTTCTTT. This translates into CASLKHGEPCVSGTEAFF.

This clonotype has more than one count but fewer than ten. V usage is TRBV28 and J usage is TRBJ1-2; no firm D call. In germline, CDR1 is MDHEN, CDR2 SYDVKM. The V and J ends lost 5 bases and 8 bases respectively, with 15 bases between them. This CDR3 spans 13 amino acids. The CDR3 loop is CASSHGIQYGYTF. CDR3 DNA: TGTGCCAGCAGTCACGGGATCCAGTACGGCTACACCTTC.

This clonotype was detected many times. V usage is TRBV5-1 and J usage is TRBJ2-3; D is undetermined. This CDR3 is built from 16 residues. CDR1 and CDR2 from the germline V gene are SGHRS and YFSETQ. V shed 4 bases and J shed 2 bases, with 17 bases lying between them. The CDR3 spells CASSPEVDSYTDTQYF. Here the CDR3 DNA reads TGCGCCAGCAGCCCCGAGGTCGACTCCTACACAGATACGCAGTATTTT.

There are many counts of this clonotype. The chain uses TRBV12-3 or TRBV12-4 and TRBJ2-1, with TRBD2 matching over 11 bases. The J segment lost 5 bases and the V segment lost 11 bases, leaving 8 bases of the junction unmatched. This CDR3 has 14 residues. This chain's CDR3 is CAAKTSGTDNEQFF. The CDR3 nucleotides read TGTGCCGCTAAGACTAGCGGGACAGACAATGAGCAGTTCTTC.

This clonotype occurred many times. The rearrangement links TRBV5-1 to TRBJ2-7; no reliable D call. This CDR3 has 15 amino acids. V lost 0 bases and J lost 2, with 12 bases in between. Germline-derived CDR1 and CDR2 are SGHRS and YFSETQ. The DNA for the CDR3 is TGCGCCAGCAGCTTGGAATCTGTTCCTACCTACGAGCAGTACTTC. Protein product: CASSLESVPTYEQYF.

This sequence joins TRBV5-1 and TRBJ1-1; 7 positions match TRBD1. Germline values: CDR1 SGHRS, CDR2 YFSETQ. This CDR3 is built from 18 residues. Unmatched junction bases numbered 15, after V lost 4 bases and J lost 0 bases. CDR3 coding DNA: TGCGCCAGCAGCCATCTTAAGACAGGGCAGCCGCTGAACACTGAAGCTTTCTTT. This sequence encodes CASSHLKTGQPLNTEAFF.

This clonotype has at least ten counts. The chain employs TRBV5-1 and TRBJ1-1; D gene uncertain. This CDR3 has 11 amino acids. Trimming stripped 0 bases from V and 4 bases from J, with 1 base between. Germline loops: CDR1 SGHRS, CDR2 YFSETQ. Written as DNA, the CDR3 is TGCGCCAGCAGCTTGGGCACTGAAGCTTTCTTT. Amino acid sequence: CASSLGTEAFF.

This clonotype was picked up many times. CDR3 DNA sequence: TGTGCCAGCAGCTTAGGAGGGGGCGCTAGCACAGATACGCAGTATTTT. Translated, it gives CASSLGGGASTDTQYF. The rearrangement uses TRBV7-9 and TRBJ2-3; TRBD1 matches 7 bases. After removal of 1 base from V and 0 bases from J, the junction contained 4 bases not matched to a gene. Germline loops: CDR1 SEHNR, CDR2 FQNEAQ (reference sequence). The CDR3 totals 16 residues. Supplemented by reference TRBV7-9 and TRBJ2-3, the full variable domain reads DTGVSQNPRHKITKRGQNVTFRCDPISEHNRLYWYRQTLGQGPEFLTYFQNEAQLEKSRLLSDRFSAERPKGSFSTLEIQRTEQGDSAMYLCASSLGGGASTDTQYFGPGTRLTVL.